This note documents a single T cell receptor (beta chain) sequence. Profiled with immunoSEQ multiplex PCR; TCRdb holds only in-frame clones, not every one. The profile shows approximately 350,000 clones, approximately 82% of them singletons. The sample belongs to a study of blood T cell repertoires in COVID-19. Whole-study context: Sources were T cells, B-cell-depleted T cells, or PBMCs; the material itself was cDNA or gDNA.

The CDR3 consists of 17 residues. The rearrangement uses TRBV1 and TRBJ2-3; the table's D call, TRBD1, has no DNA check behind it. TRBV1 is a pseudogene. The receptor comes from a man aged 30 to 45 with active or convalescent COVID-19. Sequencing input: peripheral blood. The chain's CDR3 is CTSSHVHDRESTDTQYF. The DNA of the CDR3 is TGCACCAGCAGCCACGTCCACGACAGGGAGAGCACAGATACGCAGTATTTT.